This is a list of T cell receptor beta chains from one sample in a study of a mutant IDH1 vaccine in newly diagnosed glioma. For these receptors, no antigen is known. Only in-frame clones appear in the TCRdb table, and some are missing; sequencing was by immunoSEQ multiplex PCR. The sample contains 35,000 to 50,000 clones, around 92% of which appear only once. Sequenced here: PBMCs, sampled from a glioma patient whose treatment included an IDH1 peptide vaccine. The receptor set was obtained from a man aged 45-60 years with glioma. Both conserved end residues are part of each CDR3. The D gene is left open where the match is weak. Where a row states a size, it is once, few, many or the class of an expanded clone; other rows omit it.

J gene: TRBJ1-2
V gene: TRBV29-1
clone size: once
D gene: TRBD1
CDR3 protein: CSVRDRLYGYTF
CDR3 DNA: TGCAGCGTAAGGGACAGACTCTATGGCTACACCTTC

J gene: TRBJ1-4
V gene: TRBV6-5
clone size: -
D gene: -
CDR3 protein: CASSYTGVVNEKLFF
CDR3 DNA: TGTGCCAGCAGTTATACAGGCGTGGTGAATGAAAAACTGTTTTTT

J gene: TRBJ1-4
V gene: TRBV27
clone size: -
D gene: TRBD1
CDR3 protein: CASRDRINEKLFF
CDR3 DNA: TGTGCCAGCAGGGACAGGATTAATGAAAAACTGTTTTTT

J gene: TRBJ1-5
V gene: TRBV7-2
clone size: -
D gene: -
CDR3 protein: CASSSVIGANQPQHF
CDR3 DNA: TGTGCCAGCAGCTCTGTGATTGGGGCGAATCAGCCCCAGCATTTT

J gene: TRBJ1-4
V gene: TRBV2
clone size: -
D gene: -
CDR3 protein: CASSTSAATNEKLFF
CDR3 DNA: TGTGCCAGCAGTACATCAGCTGCAACTAATGAAAAACTGTTTTTT

J gene: TRBJ1-2
V gene: TRBV5-1
clone size: -
D gene: -
CDR3 protein: CASSLEGVDTTF
CDR3 DNA: TGCGCCAGCAGCTTGGAGGGGGTAGACACCACCTTC

J gene: TRBJ2-7
V gene: TRBV5-6
clone size: -
D gene: TRBD1
CDR3 protein: CASRRQGIPYEQYF
CDR3 DNA: TGTGCCAGCAGGCGACAGGGGATACCCTACGAGCAGTACTTC

J gene: TRBJ2-5
V gene: TRBV9
clone size: -
D gene: -
CDR3 protein: CASSVGGSEETQYF
CDR3 DNA: TGTGCCAGCAGCGTAGGTGGTAGCGAAGAGACCCAGTACTTC

J gene: TRBJ1-3
V gene: TRBV28
clone size: -
D gene: TRBD1
CDR3 protein: CASSFRGLRNTIYF
CDR3 DNA: TGTGCCAGCAGTTTCAGGGGGCTGAGAAACACCATATATTTT

J gene: TRBJ2-7
V gene: TRBV2
clone size: -
D gene: TRBD1
CDR3 protein: CASSRTGQGFTYEQYF
CDR3 DNA: TGTGCCAGCAGCCGAACCGGACAGGGGTTTACCTACGAGCAGTACTTC

J gene: TRBJ2-7
V gene: TRBV7-9
clone size: -
D gene: -
CDR3 protein: CASSPIGAYEQYF
CDR3 DNA: TGTGCCAGCAGCCCCATAGGTGCCTACGAGCAGTACTTC

J gene: TRBJ1-6
V gene: TRBV5-1
clone size: -
D gene: -
CDR3 protein: CASSWEGDGNSPLHF
CDR3 DNA: TGCGCCAGCAGCTGGGAGGGGGATGGGAATTCACCCCTCCACTTT

J gene: TRBJ2-5
V gene: TRBV7-9
clone size: -
D gene: TRBD1
CDR3 protein: CASSYPGGGETQYF
CDR3 DNA: TGTGCCAGCAGCTACCCAGGGGGCGGAGAGACCCAGTACTTC

J gene: TRBJ2-1
V gene: TRBV19
clone size: -
D gene: TRBD2
CDR3 protein: CASTREGMTYNEQFF
CDR3 DNA: TGTGCCAGTACCAGGGAGGGTATGACCTACAATGAGCAGTTCTTC

J gene: TRBJ1-1
V gene: TRBV5-6
clone size: -
D gene: -
CDR3 protein: CASSKLMNTEAFF
CDR3 DNA: TGTGCCAGCAGCAAGTTAATGAACACTGAAGCTTTCTTT

J gene: TRBJ1-2
V gene: TRBV4-3
clone size: -
D gene: -
CDR3 protein: CASSQDPTGPYGYTF
CDR3 DNA: TGCGCCAGCAGCCAAGATCCGACAGGACCCTATGGCTACACCTTC

J gene: TRBJ2-1
V gene: TRBV10-3
clone size: once
D gene: -
CDR3 protein: CAIGRRGASYYNEQFF
CDR3 DNA: TGTGCCATCGGCCGACGAGGGGCGAGTTACTACAATGAGCAGTTCTTC

J gene: TRBJ2-7
V gene: TRBV7-8
clone size: -
D gene: -
CDR3 protein: CASSLGGPSYEQYF
CDR3 DNA: TGTGCCAGCAGCTTAGGGGGACCGTCCTACGAGCAGTACTTC

J gene: TRBJ2-7
V gene: TRBV5-1
clone size: -
D gene: TRBD1
CDR3 protein: CASSVDRGDGEQYF
CDR3 DNA: TGCGCCAGCAGCGTGGACAGGGGAGATGGCGAGCAGTACTTC

J gene: TRBJ2-3
V gene: TRBV5-1
clone size: once
D gene: -
CDR3 protein: CASSFPGEADTQYF
CDR3 DNA: TGCGCCAGCAGTTTTCCGGGAGAGGCAGATACGCAGTATTTT

J gene: TRBJ2-1
V gene: TRBV6-5
clone size: -
D gene: TRBD2
CDR3 protein: CASRTGGYNEQFF
CDR3 DNA: TGTGCCAGCAGAACGGGGGGTTACAATGAGCAGTTCTTC

J gene: TRBJ2-1
V gene: TRBV29-1
clone size: -
D gene: TRBD2
CDR3 protein: CSVEGLAGVKAHNEQFF
CDR3 DNA: TGCAGCGTTGAGGGACTAGCGGGAGTAAAGGCCCACAATGAGCAGTTCTTC

J gene: TRBJ2-7
V gene: TRBV27
clone size: -
D gene: -
CDR3 protein: CASRGFDSYEQYF
CDR3 DNA: TGTGCCAGCAGGGGGTTTGACTCCTACGAGCAGTACTTC

J gene: TRBJ2-7
V gene: TRBV10-1
clone size: -
D gene: -
CDR3 protein: CASSPSGIGYEQYF
CDR3 DNA: TGCGCCAGCAGTCCTTCAGGGATAGGCTACGAGCAGTACTTC

J gene: TRBJ1-2
V gene: TRBV27
clone size: -
D gene: TRBD1
CDR3 protein: CASSLSAGGYGYTF
CDR3 DNA: TGTGCCAGCAGTTTATCGGCAGGGGGCTATGGCTACACCTTC

J gene: TRBJ2-5
V gene: TRBV21-1
clone size: -
D gene: -
CDR3 protein: CASSKAGGGETQYF
CDR3 DNA: TGTGCCAGCAGCAAAGCTGGGGGGGGAGAGACCCAGTACTTC

J gene: TRBJ2-2
V gene: TRBV9
clone size: few
D gene: -
CDR3 protein: CASSFSHGGGGANTGELFF
CDR3 DNA: TGTGCCAGCAGCTTCTCCCACGGGGGAGGGGGTGCGAACACCGGGGAGCTGTTTTTT

J gene: TRBJ1-5
V gene: TRBV5-5
clone size: -
D gene: -
CDR3 protein: CASSLAEGGRRPQHF
CDR3 DNA: TGTGCCAGCAGCTTGGCCGAGGGCGGCCGAAGGCCCCAGCATTTT

J gene: TRBJ1-2
V gene: TRBV30
clone size: -
D gene: -
CDR3 protein: CAWTGQRGVEFNYGYTF
CDR3 DNA: TGTGCCTGGACTGGACAGCGCGGAGTTGAATTTAACTATGGCTACACCTTC

J gene: TRBJ2-5
V gene: TRBV6-5
clone size: -
D gene: TRBD1
CDR3 protein: CASSYSKTGIRETQYF
CDR3 DNA: TGTGCCAGCAGTTATTCAAAGACAGGGATCAGGGAGACCCAGTACTTC

J gene: TRBJ1-1
V gene: TRBV13
clone size: -
D gene: -
CDR3 protein: CASRLGVNTEAFF
CDR3 DNA: TGTGCCAGCAGGTTGGGAGTCAACACTGAAGCTTTCTTT

J gene: TRBJ2-4
V gene: TRBV19
clone size: -
D gene: -
CDR3 protein: CAITPPGRRLAKNIQYF
CDR3 DNA: TGTGCCATTACCCCTCCAGGGCGGAGACTAGCCAAAAACATTCAGTACTTC

J gene: TRBJ1-1
V gene: TRBV7-9
clone size: once
D gene: -
CDR3 protein: CASSSRTGNTEAFF
CDR3 DNA: TGTGCCAGCAGTTCTAGGACGGGGAACACTGAAGCTTTCTTT

J gene: TRBJ1-1
V gene: TRBV4-1
clone size: once
D gene: TRBD1
CDR3 protein: CASRVTGGFNTEAFF
CDR3 DNA: TGCGCCAGCAGGGTTACAGGGGGATTTAACACTGAAGCTTTCTTT